The clone carrying this T cell receptor beta chain was seen a single time. The data originate from a study of T cell changes during pregnancy in multiple sclerosis. The ends lost 5 bases at V and 9 bases at J; junction bases unmatched: 10. Germline CDR1 reads SGHAT; CDR2 reads FQNNGV. The CDR3 has 14 residues. Generated by immunoSEQ multiplex PCR, the TCRdb table keeps only in-frame clones and is missing some. The sample shows about 86,000 clones, 91% of them seen only once. Sequencing used peripheral blood, obtained in the first trimester of pregnancy. The receptor comes from a female donor in good health, enrolled as a control in a pregnancy study. This rearrangement joins TRBV11-2 to TRBJ1-2, with 9 bases fitting TRBD1. CDR3 region: CASSRLGQGLSYTF. As DNA, the CDR3 is TGTGCCAGCAGCCGCTTGGGACAGGGTTTGAGCTACACCTTC.